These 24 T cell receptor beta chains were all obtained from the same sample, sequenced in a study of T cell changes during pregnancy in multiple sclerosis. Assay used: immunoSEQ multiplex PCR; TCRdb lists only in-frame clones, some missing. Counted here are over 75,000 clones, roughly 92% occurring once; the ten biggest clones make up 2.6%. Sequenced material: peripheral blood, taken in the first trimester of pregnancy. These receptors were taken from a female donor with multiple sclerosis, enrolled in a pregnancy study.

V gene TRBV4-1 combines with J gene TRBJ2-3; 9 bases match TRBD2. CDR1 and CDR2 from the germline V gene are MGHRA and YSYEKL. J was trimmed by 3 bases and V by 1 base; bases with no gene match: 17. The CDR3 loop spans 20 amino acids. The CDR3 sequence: CASSQGIIESFLAGTDTQYF. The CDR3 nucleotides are TGCGCCAGCAGCCAAGGTATCATCGAGTCCTTCCTAGCGGGAACAGATACGCAGTATTTT.

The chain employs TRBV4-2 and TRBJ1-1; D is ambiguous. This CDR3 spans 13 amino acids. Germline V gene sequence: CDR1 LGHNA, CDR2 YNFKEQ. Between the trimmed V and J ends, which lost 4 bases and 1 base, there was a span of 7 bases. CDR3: CASSRDTNTEAFF. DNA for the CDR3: TGTGCCAGCAGCCGCGACACGAACACTGAAGCTTTCTTT.

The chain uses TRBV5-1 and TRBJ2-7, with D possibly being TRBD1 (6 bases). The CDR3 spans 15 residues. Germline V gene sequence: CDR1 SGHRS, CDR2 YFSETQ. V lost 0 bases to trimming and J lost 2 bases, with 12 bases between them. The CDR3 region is CASSLEGHAAYEQYF. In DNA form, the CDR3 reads TGCGCCAGCAGCTTGGAGGGACACGCAGCCTACGAGCAGTACTTC.

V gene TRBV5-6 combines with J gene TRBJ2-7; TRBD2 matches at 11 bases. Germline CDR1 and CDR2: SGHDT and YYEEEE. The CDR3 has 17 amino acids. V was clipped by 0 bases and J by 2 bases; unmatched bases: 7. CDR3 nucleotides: TGTGCCAGCAGCTTGGCGGGTAGCGGGAGGGGTGCCTACGAGCAGTACTTC. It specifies CASSLAGSGRGAYEQYF.

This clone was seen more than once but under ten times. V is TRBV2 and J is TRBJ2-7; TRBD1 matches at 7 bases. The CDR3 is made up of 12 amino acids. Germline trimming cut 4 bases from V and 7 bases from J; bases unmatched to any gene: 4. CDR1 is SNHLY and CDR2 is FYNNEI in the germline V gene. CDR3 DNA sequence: TGTGCCAGCAGTGGACAGGGTGTGGAGCAGTACTTC. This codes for CASSGQGVEQYF.

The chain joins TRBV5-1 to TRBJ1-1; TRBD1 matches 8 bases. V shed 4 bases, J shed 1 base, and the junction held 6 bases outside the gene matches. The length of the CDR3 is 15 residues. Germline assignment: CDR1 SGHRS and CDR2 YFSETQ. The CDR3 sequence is CASSRKQGENTEAFF. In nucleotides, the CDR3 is TGCGCCAGCAGCAGAAAACAGGGGGAGAACACTGAAGCTTTCTTT.

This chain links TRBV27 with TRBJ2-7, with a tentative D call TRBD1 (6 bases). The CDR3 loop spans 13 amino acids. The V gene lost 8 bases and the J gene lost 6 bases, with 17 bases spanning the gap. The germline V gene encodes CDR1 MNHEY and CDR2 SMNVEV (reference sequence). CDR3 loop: CASSPAGVGEQYF. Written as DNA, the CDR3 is TGTGCCAGCTCCCCGGCAGGGGTGGGCGAGCAGTACTTC.

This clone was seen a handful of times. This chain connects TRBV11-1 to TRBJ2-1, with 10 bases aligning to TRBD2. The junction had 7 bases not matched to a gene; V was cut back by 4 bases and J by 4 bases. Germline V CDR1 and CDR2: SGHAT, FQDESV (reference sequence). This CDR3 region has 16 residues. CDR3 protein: CASSSRPAGGYNEQFF. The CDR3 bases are TGTGCCAGCAGCTCTAGGCCAGCGGGAGGGTACAATGAGCAGTTCTTC.

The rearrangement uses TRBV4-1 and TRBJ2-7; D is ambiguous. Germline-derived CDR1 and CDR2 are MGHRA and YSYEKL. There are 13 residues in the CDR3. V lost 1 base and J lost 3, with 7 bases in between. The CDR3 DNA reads TGCGCCAGCAGCCAAGTTACAGACTACGAGCAGTACTTC. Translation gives CASSQVTDYEQYF.

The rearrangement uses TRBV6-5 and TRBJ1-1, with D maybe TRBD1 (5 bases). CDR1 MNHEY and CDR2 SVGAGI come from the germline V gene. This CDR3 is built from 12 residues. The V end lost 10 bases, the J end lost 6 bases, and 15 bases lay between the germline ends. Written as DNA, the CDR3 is TGTGCCACCACGACCGGGGGTCCTGAAGCTTTCTTT. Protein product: CATTTGGPEAFF.

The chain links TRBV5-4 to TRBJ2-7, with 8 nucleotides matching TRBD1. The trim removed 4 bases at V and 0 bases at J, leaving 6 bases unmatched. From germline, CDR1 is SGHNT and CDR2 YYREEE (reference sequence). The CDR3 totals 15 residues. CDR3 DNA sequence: TGTGCCAGCAGCCGACCGACAGGGGACTCCTACGAGCAGTACTTC. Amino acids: CASSRPTGDSYEQYF.

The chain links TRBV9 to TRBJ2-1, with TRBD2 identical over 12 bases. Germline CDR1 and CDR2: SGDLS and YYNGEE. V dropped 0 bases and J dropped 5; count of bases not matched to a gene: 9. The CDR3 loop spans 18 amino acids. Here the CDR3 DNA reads TGTGCCAGCAGCGTAGACCCTAGCGGGAGGGCCAGGAACAATGAGCAGTTCTTC. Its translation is CASSVDPSGRARNNEQFF.

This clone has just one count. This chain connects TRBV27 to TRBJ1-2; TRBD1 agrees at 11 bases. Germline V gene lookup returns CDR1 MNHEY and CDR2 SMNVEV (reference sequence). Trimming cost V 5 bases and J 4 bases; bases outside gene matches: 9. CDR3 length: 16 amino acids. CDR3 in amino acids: CASSHRTGGGGYGYTF. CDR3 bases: TGTGCCAGCAGTCATCGGACAGGGGGCGGGGGCTATGGCTACACCTTC.

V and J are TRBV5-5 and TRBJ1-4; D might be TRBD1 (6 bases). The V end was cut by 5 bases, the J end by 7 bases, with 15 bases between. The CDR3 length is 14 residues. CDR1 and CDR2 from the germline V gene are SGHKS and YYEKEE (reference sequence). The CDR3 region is CASRSLQGVEKLFF. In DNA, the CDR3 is TGTGCCAGCAGATCCCTACAGGGAGTTGAAAAACTGTTTTTT.

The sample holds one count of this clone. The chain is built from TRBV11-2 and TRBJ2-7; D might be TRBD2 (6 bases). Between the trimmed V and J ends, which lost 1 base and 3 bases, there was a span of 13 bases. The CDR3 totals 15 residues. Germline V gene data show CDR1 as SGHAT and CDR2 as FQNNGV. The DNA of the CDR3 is TGTGCCAGCAGCTTAGTAGGGACGGGACTCTACGAGCAGTACTTC. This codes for CASSLVGTGLYEQYF.

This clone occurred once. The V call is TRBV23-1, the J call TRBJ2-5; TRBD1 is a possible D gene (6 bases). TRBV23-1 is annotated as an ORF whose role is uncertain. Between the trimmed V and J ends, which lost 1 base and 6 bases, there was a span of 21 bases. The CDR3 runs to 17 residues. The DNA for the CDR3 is TGCGCCAGCAGTCAATTGAGCGAGGGGGTCTATTTTAAGACCCAGTACTTC. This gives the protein CASSQLSEGVYFKTQYF.

The CDR3 is CASSRTLSGDYTF. DNA for the CDR3: TGTGCCAGCAGCCGGACCCTGTCAGGGGACTACACCTTC. The chain joins TRBV28 to TRBJ1-2; possible D gene TRBD1, 6 bases. The V and J ends lost 6 bases and 10 bases respectively, with 18 bases between them. Germline CDR1 reads MDHEN; CDR2 reads SYDVKM. This CDR3 is 13 amino acids long.

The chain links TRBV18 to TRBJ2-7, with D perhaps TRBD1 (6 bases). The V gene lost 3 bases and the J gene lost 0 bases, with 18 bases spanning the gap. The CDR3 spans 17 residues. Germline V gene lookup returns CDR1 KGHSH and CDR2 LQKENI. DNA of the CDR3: TGTGCCAGCTCACCGGACAGAGGTCAAACAAGCTCCTACGAGCAGTACTTC. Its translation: CASSPDRGQTSSYEQYF. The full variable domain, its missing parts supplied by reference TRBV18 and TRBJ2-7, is NAGVMQNPRHLVRRRGQEARLRCSPMKGHSHVYWYRQLPEEGLKFMVYLQKENIIDESGMPKERFSAEFPKEGPSILRIQQVVRGDSAAYFCASSPDRGQTSSYEQYFGPGTRLTVT.

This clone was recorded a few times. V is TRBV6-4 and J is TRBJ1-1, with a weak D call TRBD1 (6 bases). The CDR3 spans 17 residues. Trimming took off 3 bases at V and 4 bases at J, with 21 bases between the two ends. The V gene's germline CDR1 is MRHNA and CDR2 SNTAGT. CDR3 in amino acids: CASSDGLGAQEVTEAFF. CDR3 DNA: TGTGCCAGCAGTGATGGACTGGGGGCGCAGGAGGTCACTGAAGCTTTCTTT.

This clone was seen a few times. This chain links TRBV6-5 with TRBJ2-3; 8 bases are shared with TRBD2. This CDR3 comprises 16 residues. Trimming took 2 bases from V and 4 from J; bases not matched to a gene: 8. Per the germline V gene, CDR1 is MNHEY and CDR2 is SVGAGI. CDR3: CASSYGTSHGPDTQYF. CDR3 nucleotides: TGTGCCAGCAGTTACGGGACTAGTCATGGCCCAGATACGCAGTATTTT.

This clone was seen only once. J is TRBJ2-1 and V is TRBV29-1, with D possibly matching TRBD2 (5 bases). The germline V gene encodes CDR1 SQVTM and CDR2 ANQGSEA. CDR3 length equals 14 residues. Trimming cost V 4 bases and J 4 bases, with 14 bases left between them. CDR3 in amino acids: CSVGGSTFYNEQFF. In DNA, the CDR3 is TGCAGCGTTGGAGGGTCGACCTTTTACAATGAGCAGTTCTTC.

DNA of the CDR3: TGTGCCAGCAGCCCCCCGACAATCTACGAGCAGTACTTC. This sequence encodes CASSPPTIYEQYF. The gene calls are TRBV7-2 and TRBJ2-7; D is unresolved. CDR1 is SGHTA, CDR2 FQGNSA, per germline. The CDR3 loop spans 13 amino acids. Trimming shortened V by 5 bases and J by 3 bases, and 11 bases separated the two germline ends. The full variable domain, rest sourced from reference TRBV7-2 and TRBJ2-7, is GAGVSQSPSNKVTEKGKDVELRCDPISGHTALYWYRQSLGQGLEFLIYFQGNSAPDKSGLPSDRFSAERTGGSVSTLTIQRTQQEDSAVYLCASSPPTIYEQYFGPGTRLTVT.

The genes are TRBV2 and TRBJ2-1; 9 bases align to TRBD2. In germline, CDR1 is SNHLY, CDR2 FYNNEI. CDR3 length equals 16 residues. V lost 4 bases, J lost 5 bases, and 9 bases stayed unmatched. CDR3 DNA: TGTGCCAGCAGTGCGACTAGCGGACCCGTCAACAATGAGCAGTTCTTC. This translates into CASSATSGPVNNEQFF.

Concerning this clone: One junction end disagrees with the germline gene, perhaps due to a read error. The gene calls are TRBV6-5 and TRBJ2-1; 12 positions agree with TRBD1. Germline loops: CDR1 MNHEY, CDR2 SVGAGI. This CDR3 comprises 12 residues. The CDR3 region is CASSPGQGARIF. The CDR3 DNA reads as TGTGCCAGCAGTCCGGGACAGGGGGCGAGAATCTTC.